This T cell receptor beta chain is from a study of blood T cell repertoires in COVID-19. Study-level background: PBMCs, B-cell-depleted T cells, or T cells provided the cDNA or gDNA that made up the material.

Authors' methods: Using reference gene primer amplification, nucleated cell counts were estimated. Sequencing used immunoSEQ multiplex PCR; TCRdb keeps in-frame clones, though not all of them. V and J calls and clone size are copied from that table; D and trimming were computed from the DNA. The sample holds more than 100,000 clones; about four fifths are singletons and the top ten take approximately 16%. The CDR3 loop spans 12 amino acids. The V end was cut by 4 bases, the J end by 4 bases, with 7 bases between. Germline CDR1 and CDR2: SGHDN and FVKESK. The receptor's source is a man aged 60-69 years with active or convalescent COVID-19. The V call is TRBV14, the J call TRBJ2-5, with no clear D. Sequencing used peripheral blood. The CDR3 DNA follows: TGTGCCAGCAGCCCCTCCAGAGAGACCCAGTACTTC. Amino acids: CASSPSRETQYF. Full variable domain (rest looked up from reference TRBV14 and TRBJ2-5): EAGVTQFPSHSVIEKGQTVTLRCDPISGHDNLYWYRRVMGKEIKFLLHFVKESKQDESGMPNNRFLAERTGGTYSTLKVQPAELEDSGVYFCASSPSRETQYFGPGTRLLVL.